A selection of T cell receptor beta chains follows, all from one sample in a study of T cell repertoires in aging, cancer and after chemotherapy. TCRdb processed the multiplex PCR reads anew with MiXCR; each CDR3 protein has one entry. Counted here are 6,500 to 9,500 distinct CDR3 sequences, around 25% occurring once; the ten biggest clones make up 2.5% to 3%. Sequencing used blood. The receptors derive from a human donor with a blood cancer. CDR3s leave out the opening cysteine and the closing phenylalanine or tryptophan. Fields, in order: V gene, clone size, CDR3 protein. The listing skips clone size in some rows; elsewhere it reads once, few, many or a size class.

TRBV5-5	medium-sized	ASSLPDGQGSAQY
TRBV30	medium-sized	AWSGGNEQF
TRBV20-1	.	SALQSSGTSGANYEQY
TRBV6-2/TRBV6-3	medium-sized	ASSGTGYGYT
TRBV6-2/TRBV6-3	many	ASNPGKNTEAF
TRBV20-1	.	SASHRDRGTYEQY
TRBV20-1	.	SATYNEQF
TRBV7-2	few	ASSLPAGLRDRVPQAF
TRBV7-9	.	ASSPNDRTMNTEAF
TRBV27	medium-sized	ASRGTVYEQY
TRBV18	medium-sized	ASSPLNVRQGGLSGANVLT
TRBV6-5	once	ASSVKGVETYEQY
TRBV24-1	medium-sized	ATSTGVDTGELF
TRBV4-3	.	ASSPSPLSNYGYT
TRBV7-2	.	ASSLKGQGFYEQY
TRBV30	many	AWSVGTGVETQY
TRBV5-4	.	ASSLVGGLAVHDGELF
TRBV6-2/TRBV6-3	medium-sized	ASSYGQGGQF
TRBV7-9	many	ASSLVGTEETGELF
TRBV18	medium-sized	ASSRNWEWDEQF
TRBV6-4	.	ASRGSGSDEQF
TRBV5-4	many	ASSFGTGGIFGYT
TRBV18	many	ASSPPGLPQETQY
TRBV7-6	medium-sized	ASSLEGTSSYEQY
TRBV10-3	.	AISDGTDSGNTIY
TRBV7-4	.	ASSLGLLAGEQF
TRBV5-6	.	ASRVEGGWTQY
TRBV10-1	few	PHLSAGEALPMNTEAF
TRBV6-6	medium-sized	ASGTGEQY
TRBV27	medium-sized	ASATPGQIYEQY
TRBV5-4	.	ASSLGVRSTDTQY
TRBV11-3	.	ASSLEAGHHEQY
TRBV7-6	few	ASSLDPGGLYEQY
TRBV20-1	few	SAHTGGETQY
TRBV6-1	few	ASSAAAQETQY
TRBV12-3/TRBV12-4	medium-sized	ASSGTPSSRGYT
TRBV6-2/TRBV6-3	medium-sized	ASGQGRESSYNEQF
TRBV6-6	medium-sized	ASRTGARGYT
TRBV7-3	few	ASSLRSGSTDTQY
TRBV5-5	.	ASSLLSGGNQPQH
TRBV29-1	medium-sized	SVDGTGGGKTQY
TRBV11-1	few	ASSLDLAGVGVYANTGELF
TRBV29-1	medium-sized	SDGYGGHNSPLH
TRBV13	medium-sized	ASSSRTSGVTPETQY
TRBV9	.	ASSVEAGATDTQY
TRBV6-5	.	ASSSAGLAGGPGYNEQF
TRBV6-5	medium-sized	ASSSLLAGLYNEQF
TRBV27	medium-sized	ASSLYLSGYGYT
TRBV6-1	medium-sized	ASIQSGTGGMSQH
TRBV30	many	AWSPQNYGYT
TRBV5-4	medium-sized	ASSSTGLLPSTDTQY
TRBV10-3	medium-sized	AIRPWDRNEQF
TRBV19	medium-sized	ASTGDRAGNEQF
TRBV4-2	few	ASSPNSYEQY
TRBV12-3/TRBV12-4	many	ASSAPDRGRREQF